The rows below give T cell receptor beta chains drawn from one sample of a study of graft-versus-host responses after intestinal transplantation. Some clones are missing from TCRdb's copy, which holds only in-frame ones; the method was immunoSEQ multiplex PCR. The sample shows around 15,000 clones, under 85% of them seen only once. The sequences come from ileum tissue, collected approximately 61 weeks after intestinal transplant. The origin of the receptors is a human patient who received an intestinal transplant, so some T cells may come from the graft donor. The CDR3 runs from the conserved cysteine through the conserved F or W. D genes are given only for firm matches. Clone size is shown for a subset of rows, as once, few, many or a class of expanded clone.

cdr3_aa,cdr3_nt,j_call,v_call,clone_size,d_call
CASSGYRGYEQYF,TGTGCCAGCAGTGGGTACAGGGGCTACGAGCAGTACTTC,TRBJ2-7,TRBV2,NA,TRBD1
CASSPPAVTDTQYF,TGTGCCAGCAGCCCCCCAGCGGTCACAGATACGCAGTATTTT,TRBJ2-3,TRBV9,NA,NA
CASSLLGGPSEAFF,TGTGCCAGCAGCTTATTAGGGGGTCCCTCTGAAGCTTTCTTT,TRBJ1-1,TRBV7-3,NA,NA
CASSAGLTNEQFF,TGTGCCAGCAGCGCCGGACTCACCAATGAGCAGTTCTTC,TRBJ2-1,TRBV7-3,NA,NA
CASSQREREFSPGYTF,TGTGCCAGCAGCCAAAGGGAGAGAGAATTCAGTCCGGGCTACACCTTC,TRBJ1-2,TRBV7-9,once,NA
CASGQQKNTEAFF,TGTGCTAGTGGCCAACAGAAGAACACTGAAGCCTTCTTT,TRBJ1-1,TRBV12-5,once,NA
CASYKGAAEAFF,TGTGCCAGTTATAAGGGGGCCGCTGAAGCTTTCTTT,TRBJ1-1,TRBV19,few,TRBD1
CASSPGVSREQYF,TGTGCCAGCAGTCCGGGGGTCAGCCGCGAGCAGTACTTC,TRBJ2-7,TRBV27,NA,NA
CATLVSEGQIVYTF,TGTGCCACCCTAGTCTCGGAGGGGCAAATTGTCTACACCTTC,TRBJ1-2,TRBV10-3,NA,NA
CASSGQGPYEQYF,TGTGCCAGTAGTGGACAGGGCCCCTACGAGCAGTACTTC,TRBJ2-7,TRBV19,NA,TRBD1
CASSLPPGVLYGYTF,TGTGCCAGCAGCCTTCCCCCGGGGGTACTCTATGGCTACACCTTC,TRBJ1-2,TRBV5-5,NA,NA
CASSSGQDIQYF,TGTGCCAGCAGCTCGGGACAGGACATTCAGTACTTC,TRBJ2-4,TRBV9,NA,TRBD1
CASSVAQRGNTIYF,TGTGCCAGCAGCGTAGCCCAGCGCGGAAACACCATATATTTT,TRBJ1-3,TRBV9,once,NA
CASSAPEGVFGYTF,TGTGCCAGCAGCGCCCCGGAGGGGGTCTTTGGCTACACCTTC,TRBJ1-2,TRBV25-1,NA,NA
CASSDGTATNYGYTF,TGTGCCAGTAGTGATGGGACGGCAACTAACTATGGCTACACCTTC,TRBJ1-2,TRBV19,NA,NA
CASSQNRDTSTGELFF,TGTGCCAGCAGTCAAAACAGGGATACGAGCACCGGGGAGCTGTTTTTT,TRBJ2-2,TRBV2,NA,NA
CASEGLAGGLAKNIQYF,TGTGCCAGCGAGGGACTAGCGGGGGGGCTAGCCAAAAACATTCAGTACTTC,TRBJ2-4,TRBV2,NA,TRBD2
CASTRTGEFYEQYF,TGTGCCAGCACCCGGACAGGGGAATTTTACGAGCAGTACTTC,TRBJ2-7,TRBV10-3,NA,TRBD1
CASSPEGGLGNEQYF,TGTGCCAGCAGCCCAGAGGGGGGCCTTGGGAACGAGCAGTACTTC,TRBJ2-7,TRBV9,NA,NA
CASSQKMAGQGRNSPLHF,TGCGCCAGCAGCCAAAAAATGGCGGGACAGGGGAGGAATTCACCCCTCCACTTT,TRBJ1-6,TRBV4-1,once,TRBD1
CASSQIPKGAYGGETQYF,TGTGCCAGCAGCCAAATTCCTAAAGGGGCCTACGGTGGGGAGACCCAGTACTTC,TRBJ2-5,TRBV11-1,NA,NA
CASSLGQPFEKLFF,TGTGCCAGCAGCCTGGGACAGCCGTTTGAAAAACTGTTTTTT,TRBJ1-4,TRBV7-6,NA,TRBD1
CASSLWGGDAYEQYF,TGTGCCAGCAGTTTATGGGGGGGGGACGCCTACGAGCAGTACTTC,TRBJ2-7,TRBV27,once,TRBD2
CASSTLTGVRNEQFF,TGTGCCAGCAGCACCTTGACCGGGGTAAGGAATGAGCAGTTCTTC,TRBJ2-1,TRBV27,NA,NA
CASRGATGLHYGYTF,TGTGCCAGCCGCGGCGCGACGGGACTTCACTATGGCTACACCTTC,TRBJ1-2,TRBV6-1,NA,NA
CASSLGSYEQYF,TGTGCCAGCAGTTTGGGGTCCTACGAGCAGTACTTC,TRBJ2-7,TRBV6-6,NA,NA
CASSQLAGGATGELFF,TGTGCCAGTAGCCAACTAGCGGGGGGCGCCACCGGGGAGCTGTTTTTT,TRBJ2-2,TRBV19,NA,TRBD2
CAISSPEGGNTEAFF,TGTGCCATCAGTTCCCCGGAGGGGGGAAACACTGAAGCTTTCTTT,TRBJ1-1,TRBV10-3,few,NA
CASSRGTANTEAFF,TGTGCCAGCAGCAGAGGGACGGCGAACACTGAAGCTTTCTTT,TRBJ1-1,TRBV7-6,NA,NA
CAITGRVNTEAFF,TGTGCCATCACCGGGAGAGTGAACACTGAAGCTTTCTTT,TRBJ1-1,TRBV10-3,NA,NA
CASSALAGGSGANVLTF,TGTGCCAGCAGCGCACTAGCGGGGGGCTCTGGGGCCAACGTCCTGACTTTC,TRBJ2-6,TRBV7-9,NA,TRBD2
CATSSRGQASWAGELFF,TGTGCCACCTCCTCAAGGGGACAGGCTTCTTGGGCCGGGGAGCTGTTTTTT,TRBJ2-2,TRBV19,NA,TRBD1
CASSFEGSHSGNTIYF,TGTGCCAGCAGCTTTGAGGGGTCTCACTCTGGAAACACCATATATTTT,TRBJ1-3,TRBV5-4,NA,NA
CASSIAGSSYEQYF,TGTGCCAGTAGTATAGCGGGATCCTCCTACGAGCAGTACTTC,TRBJ2-7,TRBV19,NA,NA
CASSPSGVNNEQFF,TGTGCCAGCAGCCCTAGCGGGGTAAACAATGAGCAGTTCTTC,TRBJ2-1,TRBV7-3,NA,TRBD2
CASTGGGRVTEAFF,TGTGCCAGCACTGGCGGTGGGAGGGTCACTGAAGCTTTCTTT,TRBJ1-1,TRBV11-2,NA,NA
CASSAGGYQETQYF,TGTGCCAGCAGCGCTGGGGGGTACCAAGAGACCCAGTACTTC,TRBJ2-5,TRBV7-2,NA,NA
CASTADRGGRPQHF,TGTGCCAGCACAGCGGACAGGGGGGGTCGGCCCCAGCATTTT,TRBJ1-5,TRBV6-1,NA,TRBD1
CASSTRQYDRGEAFF,TGTGCCAGTAGTACCCGACAGTACGATCGAGGTGAAGCTTTCTTT,TRBJ1-1,TRBV19,few,NA
CASSITQGRGYEQYF,TGCGCCAGCAGTATAACTCAGGGGCGGGGGTACGAGCAGTACTTC,TRBJ2-7,TRBV10-2,NA,NA
CASSLNPPGELFF,TGTGCCAGCAGTTTAAATCCCCCCGGGGAGCTGTTTTTT,TRBJ2-2,TRBV27,NA,NA
CASGDTSPDYGYTF,TGCGCCAGCGGGGACACTTCTCCGGACTATGGCTACACCTTC,TRBJ1-2,TRBV5-1,NA,NA
CASSAGSQASGYTF,TGTGCCAGCAGCGCAGGGTCCCAGGCCAGTGGCTACACCTTC,TRBJ1-2,TRBV9,NA,NA
CATTGLVGGGELFF,TGTGCCACCACGGGACTAGTTGGCGGAGGGGAGCTGTTTTTT,TRBJ2-2,TRBV4-2,NA,TRBD2
CAISVVHPNTEAFF,TGTGCCATCAGTGTCGTACACCCGAACACTGAAGCTTTCTTT,TRBJ1-1,TRBV10-3,NA,NA
CASKAGTGGNYGYTF,TGTGCCAGCAAGGCCGGGACAGGGGGCAACTATGGCTACACCTTC,TRBJ1-2,TRBV27,once,TRBD1
CSVEGSSSYEQYF,TGCAGCGTTGAGGGCAGTTCCTCCTACGAGCAGTACTTC,TRBJ2-7,TRBV29-1,NA,NA